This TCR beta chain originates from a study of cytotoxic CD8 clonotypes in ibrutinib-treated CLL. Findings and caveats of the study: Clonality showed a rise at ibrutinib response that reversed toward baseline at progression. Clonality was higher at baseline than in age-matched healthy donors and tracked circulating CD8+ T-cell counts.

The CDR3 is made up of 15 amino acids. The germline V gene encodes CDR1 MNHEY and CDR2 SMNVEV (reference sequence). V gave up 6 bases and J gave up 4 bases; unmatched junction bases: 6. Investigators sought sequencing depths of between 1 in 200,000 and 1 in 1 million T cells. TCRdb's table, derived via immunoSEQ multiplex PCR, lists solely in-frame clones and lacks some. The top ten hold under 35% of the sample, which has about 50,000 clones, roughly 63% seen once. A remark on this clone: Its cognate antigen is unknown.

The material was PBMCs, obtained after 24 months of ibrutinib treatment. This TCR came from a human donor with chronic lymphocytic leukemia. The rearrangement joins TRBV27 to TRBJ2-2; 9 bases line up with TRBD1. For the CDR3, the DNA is TGTGCCAGCAGACCACAGGGGGCTGTCACCGGGGAGCTGTTTTTT. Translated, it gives CASRPQGAVTGELFF.